A single sample gave rise to the 17 T cell receptor beta chains below, sequenced in a study of blood T cells in healthy people across ages. A J-beta primer mix and a sample-barcoded 5' primer were used in a second PCR of about 7 to 12 cycles. MiXCR, run by TCRdb on the 5' RACE reads, gives a single entry per CDR3 protein. The sample consists of 270,000 or so distinct CDR3 sequences, about 25% of them appearing once. What was sequenced was blood. Receptors were obtained from a woman between 70 and 85 years old in good health.

This clonotype was counted ten times or more. The J gene is TRBJ2-5, the V gene TRBV12-3 or TRBV12-4; D ambiguous. Trimming removed 2 bases from V and 5 bases from J, with 12 bases in between. This CDR3 region has 14 residues. The CDR3 bases are TGTGCCAGCAGTTTACGGCAGTCTAGGGAGACCCAGTACTTC. This translates into CASSLRQSRETQYF.

The chain employs TRBV29-1 and TRBJ2-7; D is perhaps TRBD2 (6 bases). CDR1 SQVTM and CDR2 ANQGSEA come from the germline V gene. The CDR3 length is 16 residues. The ends were cut back, 7 bases at V and 1 base at J, with 23 bases in the middle. In nucleotides, the CDR3 is TGCAGCGGCGCGGGGACGGACTCACTAGGGTCCTACGAGCAGTACTTC. It is translated as CSGAGTDSLGSYEQYF.

The CDR3 is CSVEPPGDTEAFF. In DNA, the CDR3 is TGCAGCGTTGAACCACCAGGGGACACTGAAGCTTTCTTT. The chain is built from TRBV29-1 and TRBJ1-1, with D possibly matching TRBD1 (6 bases). This CDR3 comprises 13 residues. Trimming pared 2 bases from V and 3 bases from J, leaving 10 bases between. Germline V lookup: CDR1 SQVTM, CDR2 ANQGSEA.

This clonotype showed up just a few times. V and J are TRBV5-5 and TRBJ2-2; D not resolved. V was cut by 3 bases and J by 0 bases, with 12 bases left in between. The CDR3 is 16 amino acids. The germline CDR1 and CDR2 sequences are SGHKS and YYEKEE (reference sequence). Here the CDR3 DNA reads TGTGCCAGCAGCTACAACACGGTTCCGAACACCGGGGAGCTGTTTTTT. Its translation is CASSYNTVPNTGELFF.

This clonotype was counted a few times. The rearrangement uses TRBV6-6 and TRBJ1-2, with TRBD1 identical over 9 bases. Looked up from germline, CDR1 is MNHNY and CDR2 is SVGAGI (reference sequence). The CDR3 has 16 amino acids. Losses at the gene ends were 2 bases for V and 5 bases for J; bases not matched to a gene: 9. The DNA of the CDR3 is TGTGCCAGCAGTTACAAGGACAGGGGTTTTAGTTATGGCTACACCTTC. Encoded protein: CASSYKDRGFSYGYTF.

This clonotype was seen only once. The chain has TRBV7-2 and TRBJ2-5; 8 nucleotides agree with TRBD2. From germline, CDR1 is SGHTA and CDR2 FQGNSA. J lost 2 bases, V lost 5 bases, and 7 bases had no gene match. CDR3 size: 15 residues. The CDR3: CASSQNGGGQETQYF. DNA for the CDR3: TGTGCCAGCAGCCAGAACGGGGGGGGACAAGAGACCCAGTACTTC.

The rearrangement uses TRBV27 and TRBJ1-4; 8 nucleotides match TRBD1. Germline trimming cut 5 bases from V and 8 bases from J; bases unmatched to any gene: 7. CDR1 MNHEY and CDR2 SMNVEV come from the germline V gene (reference sequence). CDR3 length: 14 residues. CDR3 loop: CASSARGRREKLFF. CDR3 nucleotides: TGTGCCAGCAGTGCCAGGGGGCGCCGAGAAAAACTGTTTTTT.

This clonotype was seen a handful of times. The chain combines TRBV4-3 with TRBJ2-7; TRBD1 or TRBD2 may be the D gene (5 bases each). Per germline, CDR1 LGHNA and CDR2 YSLEER. Between the trimmed V and J ends, which lost 0 bases and 3 bases, there was a span of 15 bases. CDR3 length: 16 residues. The CDR3 protein is CASSQDGWGTNYEQYF. The CDR3 bases are TGCGCCAGCAGCCAAGATGGTTGGGGGACCAACTACGAGCAGTACTTC.

The chain employs TRBV18 and TRBJ2-1; D is perhaps TRBD1 or TRBD2 (5 bases each). V lost 3 bases and J lost 8, with 11 bases in between. CDR1 and CDR2 (germline): KGHSH, LQKENI. CDR3 size: 13 residues. CDR3 sequence (DNA): TGTGCCAGCTCACCCGGGACGCAGGATGAGCAGTTCTTC. Translating gives CASSPGTQDEQFF.

The rearrangement links TRBV7-9 to TRBJ1-2, with D possibly TRBD1 on 6 matching bases. Germline V lookup: CDR1 SEHNR, CDR2 FQNEAQ (reference sequence). The V and J ends lost 5 bases and 0 bases respectively, with 16 bases between them. The CDR3 is 16 residues long. CDR3 nucleotides: TGTGCCAGCAGCAAGGACAGACGGACTACTAACTATGGCTACACCTTC. This translates into CASSKDRRTTNYGYTF.

This clonotype appeared once. The chain uses TRBV5-1 and TRBJ2-1; D unclear. Germline V gene data show CDR1 as SGHRS and CDR2 as YFSETQ. The CDR3 has 12 residues. The V end lost 4 bases, the J end lost 8 bases, and 10 bases lay between the germline ends. This CDR3 is CASSLLLDEQFF. CDR3 bases: TGCGCCAGCAGCCTCCTCCTGGATGAGCAGTTCTTC.

Many counts were recorded for this clonotype. The chain couples TRBV27 to TRBJ2-7, with D maybe TRBD1 (5 bases). The germline V gene encodes CDR1 MNHEY and CDR2 SMNVEV (reference sequence). The V end lost 6 bases, the J end lost 1 base, and 10 bases lay between the germline ends. This CDR3 has 13 amino acids. The CDR3 DNA reads TGTGCCAGCAGGCCAGGGATGTCCTACGAGCAGTACTTC. Amino acid sequence: CASRPGMSYEQYF.

The rearrangement joins TRBV7-8 to TRBJ2-3; D assignment may be TRBD1 or TRBD2 (5 bases each). CDR1 is SGHVS and CDR2 is FQNEAQ in the germline V gene. V dropped 3 bases and J dropped 2 bases, with 9 bases sitting between them. The CDR3 consists of 14 residues. The DNA of the CDR3 is TGTGCCAGCAGCTTCGTGGGGACCACAGATACGCAGTATTTT. Amino acid sequence: CASSFVGTTDTQYF.

Note on this clonotype: A junction end diverges from the germline sequence, so it may reflect a read error. The J gene is TRBJ2-1, the V gene TRBV7-2, with 7 bases matching TRBD2. The length of the CDR3 is 15 residues. The V gene's germline CDR1 is SGHTA and CDR2 FQGNSA. DNA of the CDR3: TGTGCCAGCAGCCCCGGACTAGGGGCCTACAATGAGCAGTCCTTC. It translates to CASSPGLGAYNEQSF.

The chain recombines TRBV6-1 with TRBJ2-3; TRBD1 might be the D (6 bases). The CDR3 contains 15 residues. V was clipped by 6 bases and J by 11 bases, with 24 bases between them. Germline V gene sequence: CDR1 MNHNS, CDR2 SASEGT. CDR3 nucleotide sequence: TGTGCCAGCAGGGCCCCCAGGACAGAGGGACGGGAGCAGTATTTT. Amino acids: CASRAPRTEGREQYF.

The rearrangement joins TRBV5-1 to TRBJ2-3; the D gene could be TRBD1 or TRBD2 (7 bases each). The CDR3 spans 15 residues. Germline V CDR1 and CDR2: SGHRS, YFSETQ. With 0 bases removed from V and 8 bases from J, the gap between germline ends came to 16 bases. CDR3 in DNA: TGCGCCAGCAGCTTGGGACAGGGAGGGGCAGGTACGCAGTATTTT. Translated: CASSLGQGGAGTQYF.

This clonotype was recorded a few times. The chain is built from TRBV6-2 or TRBV6-3 and TRBJ2-5, with TRBD2 matching over 7 bases. Per germline, CDR1 MNHEY and CDR2 SVGEGT. The CDR3 length is 16 residues. J lost 5 bases, V lost 2 bases, and 11 bases had no gene match. The CDR3 is CASSYRTAGSDETQYF. The CDR3 DNA follows: TGTGCCAGCAGTTACCGAACAGCGGGGAGTGACGAGACCCAGTACTTC.